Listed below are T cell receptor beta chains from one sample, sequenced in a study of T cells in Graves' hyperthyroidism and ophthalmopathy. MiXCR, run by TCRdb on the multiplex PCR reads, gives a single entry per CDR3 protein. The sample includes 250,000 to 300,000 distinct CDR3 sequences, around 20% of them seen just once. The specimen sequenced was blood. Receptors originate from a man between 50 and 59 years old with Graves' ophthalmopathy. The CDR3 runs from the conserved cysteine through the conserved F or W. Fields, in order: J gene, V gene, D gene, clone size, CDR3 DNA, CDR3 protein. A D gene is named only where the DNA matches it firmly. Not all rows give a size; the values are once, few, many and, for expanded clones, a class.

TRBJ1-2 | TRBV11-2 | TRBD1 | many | TGTGCCAGCAGCTACCGACAGGGAGGCTATGGCTACACCTTC | CASSYRQGGYGYTF
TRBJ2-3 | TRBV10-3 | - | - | TGTGCCATCAGTGAGTCGGCTTACCGGGACACCGACACAGATACGCAGTATTTT | CAISESAYRDTDTDTQYF
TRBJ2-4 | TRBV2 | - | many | TGTGCCAGCAGTGCTGGCCTCGGCGGGGTAGCCAAAAACATTCAGTACTTC | CASSAGLGGVAKNIQYF
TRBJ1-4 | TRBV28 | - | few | TGTGCCAGCAGTCCCCCCGGGGACGGATTTAATGAAAAACTGTTTTTT | CASSPPGDGFNEKLFF
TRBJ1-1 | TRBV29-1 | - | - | TGCAGCGTTGTGCAGGGAGGGGTGAACACTGAAGCTTTCTTT | CSVVQGGVNTEAFF
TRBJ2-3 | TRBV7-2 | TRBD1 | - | TGTGCCAGCAGCGAAAAGGGACAGTTCGTGGATACGCAGTATTTT | CASSEKGQFVDTQYF
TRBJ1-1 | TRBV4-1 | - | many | TGCGCCAGCAGCCAAGCCCAAGTTCCGAACACTGAAGCTTTCTTT | CASSQAQVPNTEAFF
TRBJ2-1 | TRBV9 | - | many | TGTGCCAGCAGCGTAGGAATAGGACTTTCCTACTACAATGAGCAGTTCTTC | CASSVGIGLSYYNEQFF
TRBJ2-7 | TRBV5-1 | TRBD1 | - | TGCGCCAGCAGCCCAACGACAGGGCTCGAGCAGTACTTC | CASSPTTGLEQYF
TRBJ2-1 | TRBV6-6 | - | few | TGTGCCAGCAGTTACATCGCGGGGTCGTCCTACAATGAGCAGTTCTTC | CASSYIAGSSYNEQFF
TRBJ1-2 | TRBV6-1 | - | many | TGTGCCAGCACTCACCCTTCGAACACTGACTATGGCTACACCTTC | CASTHPSNTDYGYTF
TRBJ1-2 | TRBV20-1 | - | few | TGCAGTGCTAGGAAGGGATATGCCCCCTATGGCTACACCTTC | CSARKGYAPYGYTF
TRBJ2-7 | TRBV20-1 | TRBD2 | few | TGCAGTGCTCTCCTAGCGGGAGTCTACGAGCAGTACTTC | CSALLAGVYEQYF
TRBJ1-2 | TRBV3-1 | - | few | TGTGCCAGCAGCCAAGAGGGGAGTGGCTACACCTTC | CASSQEGSGYTF
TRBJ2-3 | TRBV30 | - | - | TGTGCCTGGCGAAGGACAGGAGGGGGTACGCAGTATTTT | CAWRRTGGGTQYF
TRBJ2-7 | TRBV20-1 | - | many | TGCAGTGCCCCGACTCCCCAGAGCTCCTACGAGCAGTACTTC | CSAPTPQSSYEQYF
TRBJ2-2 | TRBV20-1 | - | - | TGCAGTGCTAGCGGGAGGAACACCGGGGAGCTGTTTTTT | CSASGRNTGELFF
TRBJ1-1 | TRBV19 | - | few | TGTGCCAGTAGTATCAACAGAGGAGGGACAGAAGCTTTCTTT | CASSINRGGTEAFF
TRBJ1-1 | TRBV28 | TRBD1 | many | TGTGCCAGCAGTGCCCGGACAGGGAGTGAAAACACTGAAGCTTTCTTT | CASSARTGSENTEAFF
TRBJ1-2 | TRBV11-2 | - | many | TGTGCCAGGGTGAGTCAAGGCGGGGGCTACACCTTC | CARVSQGGGYTF
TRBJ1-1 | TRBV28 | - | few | TGTGCCAGCAGTTCGCCCTACGGGGTGGAGACTGAAGCTTTCTTT | CASSSPYGVETEAFF
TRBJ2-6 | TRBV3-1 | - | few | TGTGCCAGCGGAACGGGGGCTGGGGCCAACGTCCTGACTTTC | CASGTGAGANVLTF
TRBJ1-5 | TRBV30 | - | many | TGTGCCTGGAAAAGGGGGGGAACGCAAAATCAGCCCCAGCATTTT | CAWKRGGTQNQPQHF
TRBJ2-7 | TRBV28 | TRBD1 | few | TGTGCCAGCAGTTGGACAGGGAGGTGGGCGGAACAGTACTTC | CASSWTGRWAEQYF
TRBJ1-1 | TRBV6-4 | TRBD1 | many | TGTGCCAGCAGCTGGGACAGGAGGTTCGTGAACACTGAAGCTTTCTTT | CASSWDRRFVNTEAFF
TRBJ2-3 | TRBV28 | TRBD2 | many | TGTGCCAGCAGTTTTGTCGCGGGAGGGGCAGATACGCAGTATTTT | CASSFVAGGADTQYF
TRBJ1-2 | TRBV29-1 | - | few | TGCAGCGCTGGAGACGGGAACTATGGCTACACCTTC | CSAGDGNYGYTF
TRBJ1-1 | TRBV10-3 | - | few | TGTGCCATCAGTGTTGGGTTCGGCGGCTTGAACACTGAAGCTTTCTTT | CAISVGFGGLNTEAFF
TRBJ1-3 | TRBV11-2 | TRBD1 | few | TGTGCCAGCAGCTTAGCCCCGGACAGGACCATATATTTT | CASSLAPDRTIYF
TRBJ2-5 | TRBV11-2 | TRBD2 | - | TGTGCCAGCAGCCCAGGCCCGGTAGCGGGAGGCCATGAGACCCAGTACTTC | CASSPGPVAGGHETQYF
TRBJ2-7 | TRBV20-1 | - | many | TGCAGTGCTAGAGATCCGAGGACCAGTGGAGGATACGAGCAGTACTTC | CSARDPRTSGGYEQYF
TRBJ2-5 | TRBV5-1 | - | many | TGCGCCAGCAGCTTGATTGGGGGCAACCGAGAGACCCAGTACTTC | CASSLIGGNRETQYF
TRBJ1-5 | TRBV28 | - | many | TGTGCCAGCAGTTTCAAGGTTTGGACAGGCAATCAGCCCCAGCATTTT | CASSFKVWTGNQPQHF
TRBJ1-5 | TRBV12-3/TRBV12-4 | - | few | TGTGCCAGCAGTTTACGGACAGGCAATCAGCCCCAGCATTTT | CASSLRTGNQPQHF
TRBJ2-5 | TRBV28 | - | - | TGTGCCAGCTGGGGCGGGATAAAGACCCAGTACTTC | CASWGGIKTQYF
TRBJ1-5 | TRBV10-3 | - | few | TGTGCCATCAGTGAGTCGGGCAGAAGCAATCAGCCCCAGCATTTT | CAISESGRSNQPQHF
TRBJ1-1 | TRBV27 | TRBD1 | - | TGTGCCAGCGGCCCAGGGGGGACTGAAGCTTTCTTT | CASGPGGTEAFF
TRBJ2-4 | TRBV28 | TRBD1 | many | TGTGCCAGCAGTTTACCGACAGGGGGCGAAGGCAAAAACATTCAGTACTTC | CASSLPTGGEGKNIQYF
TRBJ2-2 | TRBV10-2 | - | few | TGCGCCAGCAGTGAGTCGGCTAACGGCGGCACCGGGGAGCTGTTTTTT | CASSESANGGTGELFF
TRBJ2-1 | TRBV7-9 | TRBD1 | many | TGTGCCAGCAGCCCGACAGGGCGAACCTACAATGAGCAGTTCTTC | CASSPTGRTYNEQFF
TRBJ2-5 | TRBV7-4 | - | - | TGTGCCAGCAGCTTAGCGATTGGGTCCCAAGGGACCCAGTACTTC | CASSLAIGSQGTQYF
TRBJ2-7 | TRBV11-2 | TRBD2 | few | TGTGCCAGCAGGCCTGTGAGCGGGGGCCCCTACGAGCAGTACTTC | CASRPVSGGPYEQYF
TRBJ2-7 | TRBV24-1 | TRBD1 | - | TGTGCCACCAGCCAGTTAGAGGGGACAGGGGCCCACGAGCAGTACTTC | CATSQLEGTGAHEQYF
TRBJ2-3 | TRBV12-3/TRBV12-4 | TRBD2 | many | TGTGCCAGTAATAGCGGGAGTTCAGATACGCAGTATTTT | CASNSGSSDTQYF
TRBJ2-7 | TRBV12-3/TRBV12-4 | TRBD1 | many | TGTGCCAGCAGTTCCCGGGACAGGGAACTAACCTACGAGCAGTACTTC | CASSSRDRELTYEQYF
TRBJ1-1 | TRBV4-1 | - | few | TGCGCCAGCAGCCAAGATCTGGGATTAGGGACTGAAGCTTTCTTT | CASSQDLGLGTEAFF
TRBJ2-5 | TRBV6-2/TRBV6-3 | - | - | TGTGCCAGCAGACAACAGGAGCCGTGGGAGACCCAGTACTTC | CASRQQEPWETQYF
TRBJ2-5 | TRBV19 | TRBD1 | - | TGTGCCAGTAGTCCGCGGACAGGGGGCTTTGGGGACCAGTACTTC | CASSPRTGGFGDQYF
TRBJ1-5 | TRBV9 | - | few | TGTGCCAGCAGCGTAGGAATCAATCAGCCCCAGCATTTT | CASSVGINQPQHF
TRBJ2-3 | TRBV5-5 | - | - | TGTGCCAGCAGGCAGACAGTTACAGATACGCAGTATTTT | CASRQTVTDTQYF
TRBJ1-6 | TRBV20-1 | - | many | TGCAGTGCTAGAGTCCAGGGGTTGGATTCACCCCTCCACTTT | CSARVQGLDSPLHF
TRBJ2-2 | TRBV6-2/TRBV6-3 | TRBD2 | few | TGTGCCAGCAGTTCCAGCGGGGTCGGGGAGCTGTTTTTT | CASSSSGVGELFF
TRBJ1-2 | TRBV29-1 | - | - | TGCAGCGTCGGTGGACTTAACTATGGCTACACCTTC | CSVGGLNYGYTF
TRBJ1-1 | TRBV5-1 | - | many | TGCGCCAGCAGCATGGACACCGCGAACACTGAAGCTTTCTTT | CASSMDTANTEAFF
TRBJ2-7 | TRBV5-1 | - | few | TGCGCCAGCAGCCGAGAAGTCGACGGGTTGTTCCTTCGGGGGCAGTACTTC | CASSREVDGLFLRGQYF
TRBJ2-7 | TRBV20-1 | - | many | TGCAGTGCTTCTAGGGGGTGGGACGAGCAGTACTTC | CSASRGWDEQYF
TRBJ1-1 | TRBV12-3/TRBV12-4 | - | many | TGTGCCAGCAGTTTCTCAGGGACCATGAACACTGAAGCTTTCTTT | CASSFSGTMNTEAFF
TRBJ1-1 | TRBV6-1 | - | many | TGTGCCAGCAGTGAAAGGGGTAGGAACACTGAAGCTTTCTTT | CASSERGRNTEAFF
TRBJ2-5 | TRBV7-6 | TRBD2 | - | TGTGCCAGCGGTACCATAGCGGGATCACAAGAGACCCAGTACTTC | CASGTIAGSQETQYF
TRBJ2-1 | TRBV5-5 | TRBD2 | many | TGTGCCAGCAGATATACCGGACTAGCGGGAGGGCTGGCCTACAATGAGCAGTTCTTC | CASRYTGLAGGLAYNEQFF